Reported below is one T cell receptor (beta chain). The clone's antigen remains unknown. It has no much larger one-base neighbor in the sample; base qualities were not kept. These data come from a study of T cell changes during pregnancy in multiple sclerosis (dated by TCRdb to between 2018 and 2021). For context, the study as a whole: The study examined how the T cell repertoire changed over the course of pregnancy in women with multiple sclerosis.

V lost 0 bases and J lost 1 base, and the count of bases not matched to a germline gene is 2. The CDR3 spans 16 residues, from the cysteine through the phenylalanine. Just CDR3 DNA is preserved here, 48 bases in frame from base 1. The germline V gene specifies SGHRS as CDR1 and YFSETQ as CDR2. Library preparation employed the immunoSEQ multiplex PCR assay. As stored in TCRdb, this immuneACCESS dataset retains in-frame rearrangements with V and J assigned. A fraction of the clones does not appear; measured against another copy, unresolved V genes explain less than half of the discrepancy, and the remainder lacks a known reason. This sample is represented by 45,000 to 55,000 clones; 85% to 90% of them were singletons. The leading ten clones occupy about 1.5% of the sample.

The clonotype comes from a female donor in good health, enrolled as a control in a pregnancy study. Sequencing used peripheral blood, obtained in the first trimester of pregnancy. The chain couples TRBV5-1 to TRBJ2-3, with 10 middle bases fitting TRBD1. This receptor carries the CDR3 CASSLDGTGGTDTQYF. The nucleotide sequence is TGCGCCAGCAGCTTGGACGGGACAGGGGGCACAGATACGCAGTATTTT.